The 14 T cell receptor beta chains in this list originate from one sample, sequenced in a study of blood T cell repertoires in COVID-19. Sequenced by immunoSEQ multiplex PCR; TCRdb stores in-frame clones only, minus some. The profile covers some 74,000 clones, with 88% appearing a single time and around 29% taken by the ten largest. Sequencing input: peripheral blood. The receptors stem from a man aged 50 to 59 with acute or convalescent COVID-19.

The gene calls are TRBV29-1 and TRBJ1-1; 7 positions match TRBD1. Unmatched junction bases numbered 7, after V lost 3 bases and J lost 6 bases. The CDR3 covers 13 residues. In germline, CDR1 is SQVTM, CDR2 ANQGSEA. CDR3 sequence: CSVDLNQGAEAFF. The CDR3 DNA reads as TGCAGCGTTGACTTGAACCAGGGGGCTGAAGCTTTCTTT.

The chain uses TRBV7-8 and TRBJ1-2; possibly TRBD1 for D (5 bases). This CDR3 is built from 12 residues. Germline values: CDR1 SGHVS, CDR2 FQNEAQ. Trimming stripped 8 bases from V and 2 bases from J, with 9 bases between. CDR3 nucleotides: TGTGCCAGCGGGGGGGGGAACTATGGCTACACCTTC. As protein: CASGGGNYGYTF.

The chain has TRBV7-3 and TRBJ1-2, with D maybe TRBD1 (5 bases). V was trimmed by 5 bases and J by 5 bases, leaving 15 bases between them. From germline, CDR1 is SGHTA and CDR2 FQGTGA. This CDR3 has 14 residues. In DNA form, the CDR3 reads TGTGCCAGCAGCGCGGTTCAGGGTGGATATGGCTACACCTTC. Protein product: CASSAVQGGYGYTF.

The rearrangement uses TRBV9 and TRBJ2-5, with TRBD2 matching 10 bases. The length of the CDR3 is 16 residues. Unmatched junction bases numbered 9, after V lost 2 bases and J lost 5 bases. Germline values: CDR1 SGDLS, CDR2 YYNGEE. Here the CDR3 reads CASSVAPAGGLETQYF. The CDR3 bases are TGTGCCAGCAGCGTGGCCCCAGCGGGGGGGCTGGAGACCCAGTACTTC.

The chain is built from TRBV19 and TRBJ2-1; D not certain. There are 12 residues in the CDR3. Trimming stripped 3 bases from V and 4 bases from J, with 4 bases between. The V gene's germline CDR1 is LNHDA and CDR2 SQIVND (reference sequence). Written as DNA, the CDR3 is TGTGCCAGTAGTATTCAGTACAATGAGCAGTTCTTC. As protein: CASSIQYNEQFF.

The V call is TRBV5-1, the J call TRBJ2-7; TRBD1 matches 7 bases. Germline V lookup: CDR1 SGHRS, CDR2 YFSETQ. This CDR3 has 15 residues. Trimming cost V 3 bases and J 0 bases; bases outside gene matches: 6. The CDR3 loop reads CASSSDRPSSYEQYF. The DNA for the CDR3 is TGCGCCAGCAGCTCGGACAGGCCATCCTCCTACGAGCAGTACTTC. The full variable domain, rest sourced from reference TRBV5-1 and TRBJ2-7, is KAGVTQTPRYLIKTRGQQVTLSCSPISGHRSVSWYQQTPGQGLQFLFEYFSETQRNKGNFPGRFSGRQFSNSRSEMNVSTLELGDSALYLCASSSDRPSSYEQYFGPGTRLTVT.

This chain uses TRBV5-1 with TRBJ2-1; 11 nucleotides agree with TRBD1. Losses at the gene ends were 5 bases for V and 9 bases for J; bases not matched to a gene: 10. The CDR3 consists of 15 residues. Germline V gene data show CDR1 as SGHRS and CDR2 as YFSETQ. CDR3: CASSQDRGRSGEQFF. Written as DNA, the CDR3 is TGCGCCAGCAGTCAGGACAGGGGGCGCTCAGGTGAGCAGTTCTTC.

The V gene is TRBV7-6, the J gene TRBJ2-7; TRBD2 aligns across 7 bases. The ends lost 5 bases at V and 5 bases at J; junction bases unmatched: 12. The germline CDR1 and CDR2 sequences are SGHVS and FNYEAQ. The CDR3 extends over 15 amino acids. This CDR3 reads CASSPGLAVSDEQYF. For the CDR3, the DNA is TGTGCCAGCAGCCCAGGTCTAGCGGTTTCGGACGAGCAGTACTTC.

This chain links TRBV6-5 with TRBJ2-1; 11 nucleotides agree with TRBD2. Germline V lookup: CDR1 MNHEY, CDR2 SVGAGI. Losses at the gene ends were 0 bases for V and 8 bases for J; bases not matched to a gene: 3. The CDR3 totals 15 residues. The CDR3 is CASSYSSGGGHEQFF. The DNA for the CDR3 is TGTGCCAGCAGTTACTCTAGCGGGGGGGGTCATGAGCAGTTCTTC.

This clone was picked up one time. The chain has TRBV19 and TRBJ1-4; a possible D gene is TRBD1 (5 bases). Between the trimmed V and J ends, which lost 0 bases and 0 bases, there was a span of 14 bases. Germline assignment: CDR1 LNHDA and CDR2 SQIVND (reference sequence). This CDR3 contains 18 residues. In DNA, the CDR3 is TGTGCCAGTAGTATAGATCTGGGGCGGAATCCAACTAATGAAAAACTGTTTTTT. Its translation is CASSIDLGRNPTNEKLFF.

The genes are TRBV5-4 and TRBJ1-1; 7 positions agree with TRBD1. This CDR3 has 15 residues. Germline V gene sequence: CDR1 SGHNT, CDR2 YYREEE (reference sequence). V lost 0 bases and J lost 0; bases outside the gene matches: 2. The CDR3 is CASSLAQGLNTEAFF. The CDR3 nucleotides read TGTGCCAGCAGCTTGGCACAGGGGTTGAACACTGAAGCTTTCTTT.

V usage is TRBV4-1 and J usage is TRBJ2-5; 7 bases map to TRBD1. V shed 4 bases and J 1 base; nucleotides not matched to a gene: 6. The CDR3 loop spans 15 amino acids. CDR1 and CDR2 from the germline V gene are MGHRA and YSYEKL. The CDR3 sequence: CASSPQDRAQETQYF. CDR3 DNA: TGCGCCAGCAGCCCCCAAGACAGGGCCCAAGAGACCCAGTACTTC.

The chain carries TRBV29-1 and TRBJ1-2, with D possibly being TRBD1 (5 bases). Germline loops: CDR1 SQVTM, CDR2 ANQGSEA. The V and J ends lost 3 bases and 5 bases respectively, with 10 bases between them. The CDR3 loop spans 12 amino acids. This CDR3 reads CSVERRGYGYTF. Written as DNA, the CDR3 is TGCAGCGTTGAGCGGAGGGGATATGGCTACACCTTC. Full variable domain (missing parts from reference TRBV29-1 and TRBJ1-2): SAVISQKPSRDICQRGTSLTIQCQVDSQVTMMFWYRQQPGQSLTLIATANQGSEATYESGFVIDKFPISRPNLTFSTLTVSNMSPEDSSIYLCSVERRGYGYTFGSGTRLTVV.

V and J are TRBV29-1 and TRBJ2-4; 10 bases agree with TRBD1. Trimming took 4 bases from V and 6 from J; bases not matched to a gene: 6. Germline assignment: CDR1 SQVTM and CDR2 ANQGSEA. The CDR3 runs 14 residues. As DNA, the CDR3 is TGCAGCGTTGTTTATCGGACAGGGGGAAACATTCAGTACTTC. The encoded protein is CSVVYRTGGNIQYF.